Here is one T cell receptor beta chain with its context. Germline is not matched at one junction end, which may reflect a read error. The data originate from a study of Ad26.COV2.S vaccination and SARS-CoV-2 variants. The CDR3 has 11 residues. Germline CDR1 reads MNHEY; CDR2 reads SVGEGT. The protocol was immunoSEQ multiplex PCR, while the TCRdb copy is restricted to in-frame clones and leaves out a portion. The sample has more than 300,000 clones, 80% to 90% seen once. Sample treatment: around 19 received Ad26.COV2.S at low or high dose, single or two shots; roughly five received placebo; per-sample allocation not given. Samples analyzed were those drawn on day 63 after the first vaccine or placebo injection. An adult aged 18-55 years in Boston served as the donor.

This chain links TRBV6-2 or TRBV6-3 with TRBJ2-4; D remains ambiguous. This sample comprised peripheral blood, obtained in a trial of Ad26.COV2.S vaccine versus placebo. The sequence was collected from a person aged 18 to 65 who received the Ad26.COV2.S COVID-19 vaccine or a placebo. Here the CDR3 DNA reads TGTGCCAGCAGTTATAATAGCCTGGACCCCTTC. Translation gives CASSYNSLDPF.